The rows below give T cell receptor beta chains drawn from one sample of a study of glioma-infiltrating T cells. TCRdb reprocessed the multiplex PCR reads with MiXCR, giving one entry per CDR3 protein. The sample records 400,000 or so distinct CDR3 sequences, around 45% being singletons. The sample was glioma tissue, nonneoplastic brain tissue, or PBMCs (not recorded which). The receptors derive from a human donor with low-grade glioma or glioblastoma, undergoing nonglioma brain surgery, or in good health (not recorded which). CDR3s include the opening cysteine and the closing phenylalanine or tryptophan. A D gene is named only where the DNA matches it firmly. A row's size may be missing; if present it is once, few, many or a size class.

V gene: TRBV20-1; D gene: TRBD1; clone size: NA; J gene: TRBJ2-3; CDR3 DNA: TGCAGTGCTAGAGATCCCGGGGACAGCTCGGTAGGGACAGATACGCAGTATTTT; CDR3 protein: CSARDPGDSSVGTDTQYF
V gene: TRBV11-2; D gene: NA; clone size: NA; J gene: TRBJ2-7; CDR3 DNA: TGTGCCCGCAGCTTATTCGGGAGTGGGTACGAGCAGTACTTC; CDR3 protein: CARSLFGSGYEQYF
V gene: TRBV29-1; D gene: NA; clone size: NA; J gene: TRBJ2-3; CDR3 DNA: TGCAGCGTTGAAGATGGGCGAGATACGCAGTATTTT; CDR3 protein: CSVEDGRDTQYF
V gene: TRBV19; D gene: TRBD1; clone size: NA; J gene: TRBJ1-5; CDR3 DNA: TGTGCCAGTAGTGTGACAGGGAATTTTTATCAGCCCCAGCATTTT; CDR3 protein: CASSVTGNFYQPQHF
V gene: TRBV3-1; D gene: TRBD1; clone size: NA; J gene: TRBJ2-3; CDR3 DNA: TGTGCCAGCAGCCCGACGACAGGGTGGTCTCATACGCAGTATTTT; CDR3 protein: CASSPTTGWSHTQYF
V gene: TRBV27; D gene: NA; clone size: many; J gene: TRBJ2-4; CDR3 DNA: TGTGCCAGCAGTTTTGGCACTTCGGCCAAAAACATTCAGTACTTC; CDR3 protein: CASSFGTSAKNIQYF
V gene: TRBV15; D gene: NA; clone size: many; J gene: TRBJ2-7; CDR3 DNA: TGTGCCACCAGCAGAGCTTCTACCTACGAGCAGTACTTC; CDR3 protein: CATSRASTYEQYF
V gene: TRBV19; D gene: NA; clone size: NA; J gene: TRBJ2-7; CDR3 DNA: TGTGCCAGTAGTATAAGCAGCGGAACTTACAATGAGCAGTACTTC; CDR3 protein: CASSISSGTYNEQYF
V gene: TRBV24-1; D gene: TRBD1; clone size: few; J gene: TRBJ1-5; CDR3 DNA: TGTGCCACCAGTGCCCAGACAGGGGCACAGCATTTT; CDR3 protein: CATSAQTGAQHF
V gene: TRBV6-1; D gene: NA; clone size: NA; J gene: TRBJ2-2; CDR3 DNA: TGTGCCAGCAGCTGGGGGGACGGCGGGGAGCTGTTTTTT; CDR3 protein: CASSWGDGGELFF
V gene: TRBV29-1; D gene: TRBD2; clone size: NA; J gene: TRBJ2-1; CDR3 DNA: TGCAGCGCCGAACGGGACTACACCGACAATGAGCAGTTCTTC; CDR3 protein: CSAERDYTDNEQFF
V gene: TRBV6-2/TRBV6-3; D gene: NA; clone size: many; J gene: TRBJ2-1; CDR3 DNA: TGTGCCAGCACCCAGGGCAATGAGCAGTTCTTC; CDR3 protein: CASTQGNEQFF
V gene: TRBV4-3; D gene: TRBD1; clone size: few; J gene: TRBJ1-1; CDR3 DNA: TGCGCCAGCAGCCGCCGGACAGGAGGGAACACTGAAGCTTTCTTT; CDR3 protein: CASSRRTGGNTEAFF
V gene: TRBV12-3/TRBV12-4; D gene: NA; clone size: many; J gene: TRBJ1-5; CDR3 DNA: TGTGCCAGCTCACCGGGGGGGAATCAGCCCCAGCATTTT; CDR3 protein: CASSPGGNQPQHF
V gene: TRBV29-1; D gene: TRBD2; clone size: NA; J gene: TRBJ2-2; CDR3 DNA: TGCAGCGTTGGAGGATGGAGGGGAGGGACCGGGGAGCTGTTTTTT; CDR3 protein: CSVGGWRGGTGELFF
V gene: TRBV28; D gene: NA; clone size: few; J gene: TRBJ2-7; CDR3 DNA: TGTGCCACCTCCAGGGCGGGAAACTCCTACGAGCAGTACTTC; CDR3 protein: CATSRAGNSYEQYF
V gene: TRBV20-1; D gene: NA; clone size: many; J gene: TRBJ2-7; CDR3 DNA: TGCAGTGCTAGTCAGCAGGACGAGCAGTACTTC; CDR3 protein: CSASQQDEQYF
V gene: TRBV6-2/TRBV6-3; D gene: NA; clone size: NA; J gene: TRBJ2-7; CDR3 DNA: TGTGCCAGCAGTTTCTCAGGGAACTCCTACGAGCAGTACTTC; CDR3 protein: CASSFSGNSYEQYF
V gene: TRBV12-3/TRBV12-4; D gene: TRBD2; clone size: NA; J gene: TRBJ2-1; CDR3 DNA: TGTGCCAGCAGTTTAATGGGACTAGCGGGGGGCCGTAATGAGCAGTTCTTC; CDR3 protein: CASSLMGLAGGRNEQFF
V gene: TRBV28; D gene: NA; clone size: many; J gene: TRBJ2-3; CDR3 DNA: TGTGCCAGCAGTTTTATGGCCGGGAGTGCAGATACGCAGTATTTT; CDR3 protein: CASSFMAGSADTQYF
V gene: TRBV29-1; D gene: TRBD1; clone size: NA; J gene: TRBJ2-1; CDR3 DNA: TGCAGCGTTGGCCACGGGACAGGGGGCTACAATGAGCAGTTCTTC; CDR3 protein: CSVGHGTGGYNEQFF
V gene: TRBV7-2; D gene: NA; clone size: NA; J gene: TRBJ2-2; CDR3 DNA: TGTGCCAGCAGCTTCGGATTCACCGGGGAGCTGTTTTTT; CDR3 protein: CASSFGFTGELFF
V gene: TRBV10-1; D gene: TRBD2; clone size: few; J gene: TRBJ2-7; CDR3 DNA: TGCGCCAGTCGACTAGCGAGCTCCTACGAGCAGTACTTC; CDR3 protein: CASRLASSYEQYF
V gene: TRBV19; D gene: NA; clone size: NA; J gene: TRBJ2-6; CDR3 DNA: TGTGCCAGTATGTCCGTTTACGAACAGGGTCGGATTTGGGCCAACGTCCTGACTTTC; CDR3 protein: CASMSVYEQGRIWANVLTF